The table lists the clone carrying this T cell receptor (beta chain) with a few counts. The data derive from a study of blood T cell repertoires in COVID-19. The V gene lost 3 bases and the J gene lost 1 base, with 10 bases spanning the gap. CDR1 and CDR2 (germline): SGHRS, YFSETQ. The CDR3 has 14 amino acids. Per the original data handling: How many nucleated cells were present was estimated from reference gene primer amplification. TCRdb's table, derived via immunoSEQ multiplex PCR, lists solely in-frame clones and lacks some. For V, J and clone size, that table is used; D and trimming come from the DNA. This table holds some 80,000 clones, roughly 80% found once.

The chain carries TRBV5-1 and TRBJ1-1, with unresolved D. The receptor was derived from a human donor in a cohort sampled during active COVID-19. Sequencing input: peripheral blood. The chain's CDR3 is CASSYGLSNTEAFF. In DNA form, the CDR3 reads TGCGCCAGCAGCTATGGACTCTCGAACACTGAAGCTTTCTTT.